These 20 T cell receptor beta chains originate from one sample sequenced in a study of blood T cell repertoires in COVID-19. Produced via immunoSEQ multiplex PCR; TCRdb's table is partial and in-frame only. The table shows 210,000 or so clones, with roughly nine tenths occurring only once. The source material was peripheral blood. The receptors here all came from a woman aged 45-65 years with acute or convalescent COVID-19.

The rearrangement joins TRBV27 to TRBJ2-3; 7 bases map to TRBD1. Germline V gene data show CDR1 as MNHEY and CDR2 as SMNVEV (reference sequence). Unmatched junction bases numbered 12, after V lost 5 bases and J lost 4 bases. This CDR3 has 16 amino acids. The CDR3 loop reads CASSAPAQGTADTQYF. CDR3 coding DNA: TGTGCCAGCAGTGCCCCCGCCCAGGGGACAGCAGATACGCAGTATTTT.

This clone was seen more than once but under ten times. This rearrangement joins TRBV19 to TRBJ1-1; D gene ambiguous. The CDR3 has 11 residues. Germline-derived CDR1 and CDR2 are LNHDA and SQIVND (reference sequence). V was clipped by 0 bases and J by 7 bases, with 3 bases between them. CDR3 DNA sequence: TGTGCCAGTAGTATAGACAGTGAAGCTTTCTTT. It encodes CASSIDSEAFF.

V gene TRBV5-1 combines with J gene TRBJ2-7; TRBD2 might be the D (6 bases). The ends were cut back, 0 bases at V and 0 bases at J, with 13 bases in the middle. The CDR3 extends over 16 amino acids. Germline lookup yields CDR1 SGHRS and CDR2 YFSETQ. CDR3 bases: TGCGCCAGCAGCTTGGCGGGACTGAGGAGCTCCTACGAGCAGTACTTC. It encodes CASSLAGLRSSYEQYF.

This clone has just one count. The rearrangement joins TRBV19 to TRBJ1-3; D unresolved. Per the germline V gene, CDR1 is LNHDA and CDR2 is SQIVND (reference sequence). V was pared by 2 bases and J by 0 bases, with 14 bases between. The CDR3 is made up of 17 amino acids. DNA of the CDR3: TGTGCCAGTAGTATATCCACACGGGGATTCTCTGGAAACACCATATATTTT. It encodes CASSISTRGFSGNTIYF. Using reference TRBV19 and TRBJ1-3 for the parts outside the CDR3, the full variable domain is DGGITQSPKYLFRKEGQNVTLSCEQNLNHDAMYWYRQDPGQGLRLIYYSQIVNDFQKGDIAEGYSVSREKKESFPLTVTSAQKNPTAFYLCASSISTRGFSGNTIYFGEGSWLTVV.

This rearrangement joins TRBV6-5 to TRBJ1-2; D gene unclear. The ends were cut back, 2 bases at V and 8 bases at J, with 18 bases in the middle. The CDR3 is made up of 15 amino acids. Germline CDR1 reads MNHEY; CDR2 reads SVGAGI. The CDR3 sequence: CASSYGGNVPIGYTF. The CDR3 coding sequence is TGTGCCAGCAGTTACGGAGGGAATGTCCCCATAGGCTACACCTTC.

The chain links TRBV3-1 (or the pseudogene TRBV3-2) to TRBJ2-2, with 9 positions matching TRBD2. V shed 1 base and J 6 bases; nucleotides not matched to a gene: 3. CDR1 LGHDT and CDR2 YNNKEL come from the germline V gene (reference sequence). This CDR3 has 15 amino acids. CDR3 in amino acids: CASSQGIAGAGELFF. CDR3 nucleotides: TGTGCCAGCAGCCAAGGAATAGCGGGAGCCGGGGAGCTGTTTTTT.

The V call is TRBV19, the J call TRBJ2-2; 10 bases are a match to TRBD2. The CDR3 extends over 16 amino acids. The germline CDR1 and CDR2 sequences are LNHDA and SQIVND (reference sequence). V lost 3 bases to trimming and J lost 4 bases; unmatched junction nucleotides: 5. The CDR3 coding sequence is TGTGCCAGTAGTATGGAGCGGGGGGGGACCACCGGGGAGCTGTTTTTT. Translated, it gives CASSMERGGTTGELFF.

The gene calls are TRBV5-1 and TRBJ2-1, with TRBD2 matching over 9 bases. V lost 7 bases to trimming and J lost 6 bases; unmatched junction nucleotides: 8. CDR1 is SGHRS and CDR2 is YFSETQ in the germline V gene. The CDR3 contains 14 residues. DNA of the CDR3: TGCGCCAGCCGTCCCGCGGGGGGGCGCAATGAGCAGTTCTTC. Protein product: CASRPAGGRNEQFF.

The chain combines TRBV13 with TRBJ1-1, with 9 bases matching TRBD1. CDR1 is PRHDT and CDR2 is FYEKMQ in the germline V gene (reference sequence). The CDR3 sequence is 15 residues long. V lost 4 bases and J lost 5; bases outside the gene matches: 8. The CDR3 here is CASSSLGQGRTEAFF. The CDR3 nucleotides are TGTGCCAGCAGCTCCTTGGGACAGGGTAGGACTGAAGCTTTCTTT.

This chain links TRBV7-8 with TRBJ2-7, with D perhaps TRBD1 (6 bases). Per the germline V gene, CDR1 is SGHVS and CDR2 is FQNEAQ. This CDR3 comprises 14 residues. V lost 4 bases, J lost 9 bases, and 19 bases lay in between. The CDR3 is CASSYSSTGFGQYF. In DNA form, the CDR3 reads TGTGCCAGCAGCTATTCATCAACAGGGTTCGGGCAGTACTTC.

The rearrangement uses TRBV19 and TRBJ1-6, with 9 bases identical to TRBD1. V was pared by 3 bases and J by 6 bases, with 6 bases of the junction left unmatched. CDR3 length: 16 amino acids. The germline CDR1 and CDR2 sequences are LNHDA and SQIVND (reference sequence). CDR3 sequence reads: CASSMDRGIGNSPLHF. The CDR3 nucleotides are TGTGCCAGTAGTATGGACAGGGGAATTGGTAATTCACCCCTCCACTTT.

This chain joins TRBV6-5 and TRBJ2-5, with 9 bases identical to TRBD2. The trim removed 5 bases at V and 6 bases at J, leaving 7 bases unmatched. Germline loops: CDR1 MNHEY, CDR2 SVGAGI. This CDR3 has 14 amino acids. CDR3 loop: CASSSSGGSKTQYF. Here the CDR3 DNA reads TGTGCCAGCAGTAGTAGCGGGGGTAGTAAGACCCAGTACTTC.

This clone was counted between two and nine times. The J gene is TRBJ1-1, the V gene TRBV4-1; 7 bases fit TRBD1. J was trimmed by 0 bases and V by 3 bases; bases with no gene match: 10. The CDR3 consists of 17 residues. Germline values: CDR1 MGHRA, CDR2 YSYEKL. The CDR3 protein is CASSHTTAGGMNTEAFF. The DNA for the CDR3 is TGCGCCAGCAGCCACACAACGGCAGGGGGGATGAACACTGAAGCTTTCTTT.

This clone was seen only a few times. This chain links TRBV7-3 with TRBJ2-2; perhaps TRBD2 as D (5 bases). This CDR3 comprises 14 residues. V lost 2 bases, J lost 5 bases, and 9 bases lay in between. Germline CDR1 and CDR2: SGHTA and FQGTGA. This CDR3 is CASSLGGQTGELFF. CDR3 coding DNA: TGTGCCAGCAGCTTAGGAGGTCAAACCGGGGAGCTGTTTTTT.

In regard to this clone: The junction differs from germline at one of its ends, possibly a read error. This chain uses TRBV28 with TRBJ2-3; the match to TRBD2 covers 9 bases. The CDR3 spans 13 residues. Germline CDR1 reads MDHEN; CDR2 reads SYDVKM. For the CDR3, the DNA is TGTGCCAGCCGCGGGACTAGCAAAGATACGCAGTATTTT. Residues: CASRGTSKDTQYF.

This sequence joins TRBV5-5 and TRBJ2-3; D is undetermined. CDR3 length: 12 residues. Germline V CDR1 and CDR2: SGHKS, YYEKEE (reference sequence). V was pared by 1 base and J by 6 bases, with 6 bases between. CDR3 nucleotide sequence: TGTGCCAGCAGCTTGTTTCTGGATACGCAGTATTTT. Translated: CASSLFLDTQYF.

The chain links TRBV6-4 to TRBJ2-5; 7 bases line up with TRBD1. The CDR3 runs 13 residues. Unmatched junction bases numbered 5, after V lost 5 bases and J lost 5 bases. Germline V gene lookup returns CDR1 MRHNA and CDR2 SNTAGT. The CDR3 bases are TGTGCCAGCAGTCCCACAGGGGTCGAGACCCAGTACTTC. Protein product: CASSPTGVETQYF.

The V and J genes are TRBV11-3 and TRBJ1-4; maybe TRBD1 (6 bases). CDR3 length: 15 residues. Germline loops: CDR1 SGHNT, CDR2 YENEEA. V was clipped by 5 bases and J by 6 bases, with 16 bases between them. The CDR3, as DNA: TGTGCCAGCAGCCTTGGACAGAAAGAGGATGAAAAACTGTTTTTT. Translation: CASSLGQKEDEKLFF.

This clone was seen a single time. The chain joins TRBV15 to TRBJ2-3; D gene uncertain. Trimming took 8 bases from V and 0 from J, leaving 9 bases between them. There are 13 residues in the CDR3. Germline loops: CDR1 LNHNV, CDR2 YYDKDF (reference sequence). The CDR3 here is CATAGGSTDTQYF. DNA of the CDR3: TGTGCCACCGCAGGTGGTAGCACAGATACGCAGTATTTT.

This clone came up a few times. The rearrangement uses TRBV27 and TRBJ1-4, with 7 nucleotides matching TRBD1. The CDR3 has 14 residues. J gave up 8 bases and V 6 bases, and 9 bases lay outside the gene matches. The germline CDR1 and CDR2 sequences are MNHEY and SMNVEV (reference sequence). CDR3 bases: TGTGCCAGCAGAAAGACAGGGACTCGGGAAAAACTGTTTTTT. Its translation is CASRKTGTREKLFF.